The T cell receptor (beta chain) described here comes from a study of blood T cells in healthy people across ages. This clonotype was counted a single time. What it binds is not known. Primers used in a second PCR of roughly 6 to 11 cycles were a sample-barcoded 5' primer and a J-beta primer mix. TCRdb used MiXCR to reprocess the 5' RACE reads, holding one entry per CDR3 protein. This sample has hundreds of thousands of distinct CDR3 sequences, with more than 55% found just once. Germline values: CDR1 LNHDA, CDR2 SQIVND (reference sequence). The CDR3 spans 13 residues. Trimming shortened V by 5 bases and J by 8 bases, and 16 bases separated the two germline ends. General observations from the study: Estimates drawn from one million T cells were deemed to understate diversity.

This sequence originates from a man aged 40-49 years in good health. Sequencing used blood. The chain has TRBV19 and TRBJ2-7; D call uncertain. CDR3 sequence reads: CASSSRRDSKQYF. The CDR3 DNA is TGTGCCAGTAGTTCCAGACGAGACTCGAAGCAGTACTTC.